This T cell receptor (beta chain) was sequenced during a study of blood T cell repertoires in COVID-19. For the study at large: From T cells, B-cell-depleted T cells, or PBMCs came the material, which was cDNA or gDNA.

The table lists this clone with a count of one. CDR3 length: 16 amino acids. Germline CDR1 and CDR2: MNHEY and SVGEGT. The junction had 8 bases not matched to a gene; V was cut back by 0 bases and J by 11 bases. How the authors handled the data: Amplification from reference gene primers served as the basis for estimated nucleated cell counts. Method: immunoSEQ multiplex PCR; TCRdb's copy keeps in-frame clones and lacks some. V, J and clone size are taken as reported in that table, and D and trimming were inferred from the DNA itself. Of about 360,000 clones in the sample, 65% to 90% were seen once. Material for sequencing was peripheral blood. The receptor was isolated from a woman aged 60-75 years with COVID-19, enrolled during active disease. The V call is TRBV6-2 or TRBV6-3, the J call TRBJ1-6; 9 bases match TRBD1. The CDR3 nucleotides are TGTGCCAGCAGTTACTCGAGTGGACAGGGGATCCCACCCCTCCACTTT. Its translation: CASSYSSGQGIPPLHF.